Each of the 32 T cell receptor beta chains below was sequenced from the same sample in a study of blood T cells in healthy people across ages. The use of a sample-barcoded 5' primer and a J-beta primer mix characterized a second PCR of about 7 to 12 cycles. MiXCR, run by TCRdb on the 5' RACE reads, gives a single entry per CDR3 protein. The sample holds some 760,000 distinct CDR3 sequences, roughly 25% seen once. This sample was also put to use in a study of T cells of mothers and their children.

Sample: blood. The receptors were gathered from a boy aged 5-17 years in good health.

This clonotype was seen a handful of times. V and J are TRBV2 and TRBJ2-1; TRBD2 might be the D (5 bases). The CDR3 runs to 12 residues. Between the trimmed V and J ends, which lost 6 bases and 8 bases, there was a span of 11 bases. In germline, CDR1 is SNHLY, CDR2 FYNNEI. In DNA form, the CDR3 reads TGTGCCAGCAGGGATCTCGGGGATGAGCAGTTCTTC. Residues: CASRDLGDEQFF.

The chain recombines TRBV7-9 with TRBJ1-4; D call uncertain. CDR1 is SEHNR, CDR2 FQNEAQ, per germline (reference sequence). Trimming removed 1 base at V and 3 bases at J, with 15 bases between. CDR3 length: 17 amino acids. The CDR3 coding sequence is TGTGCCAGCAGCTTAGTTGCGCTCACAGCCCCTAATGAAAAACTGTTTTTT. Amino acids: CASSLVALTAPNEKLFF.

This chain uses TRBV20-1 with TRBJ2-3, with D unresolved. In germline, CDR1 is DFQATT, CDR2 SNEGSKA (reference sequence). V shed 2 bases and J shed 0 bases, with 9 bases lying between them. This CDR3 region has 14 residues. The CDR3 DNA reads TGCAGTGCTAGAAATGTAATAAGCACAGATACGCAGTATTTT. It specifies CSARNVISTDTQYF.

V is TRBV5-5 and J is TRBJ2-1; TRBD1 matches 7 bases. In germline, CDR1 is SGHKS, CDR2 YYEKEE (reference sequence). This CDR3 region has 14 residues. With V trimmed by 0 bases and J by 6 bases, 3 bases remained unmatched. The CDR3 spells CASSLGQGPNEQFF. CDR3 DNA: TGTGCCAGCAGCTTGGGACAGGGTCCCAATGAGCAGTTCTTC.

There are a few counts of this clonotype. CDR3 sequence reads: CASSQGRGAAYEQYF. Here the CDR3 DNA reads TGTGCCAGCAGCCAAGGAAGGGGCGCCGCCTACGAGCAGTACTTC. V is TRBV4-2 and J is TRBJ2-7; D is perhaps TRBD1 (5 bases). Per the germline V gene, CDR1 is LGHNA and CDR2 is YNFKEQ. V gave up 1 base and J gave up 2 bases, with 12 bases separating them. The CDR3 consists of 15 residues.

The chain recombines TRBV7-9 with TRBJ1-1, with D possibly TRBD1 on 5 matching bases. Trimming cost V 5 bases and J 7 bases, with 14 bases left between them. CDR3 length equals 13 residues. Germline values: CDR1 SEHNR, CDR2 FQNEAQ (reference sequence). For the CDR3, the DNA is TGTGCCAGCAGCCTAAGAACGGGGGTTGAAGCTTTCTTT. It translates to CASSLRTGVEAFF.

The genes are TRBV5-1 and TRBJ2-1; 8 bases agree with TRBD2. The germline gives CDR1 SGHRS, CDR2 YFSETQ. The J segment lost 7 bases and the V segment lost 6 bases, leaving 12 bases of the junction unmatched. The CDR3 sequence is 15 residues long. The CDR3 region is CASTPTGGPGNEQFF. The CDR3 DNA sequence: TGCGCCAGCACCCCTACGGGGGGGCCAGGGAATGAGCAGTTCTTC. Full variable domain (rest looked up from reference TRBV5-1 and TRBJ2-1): KAGVTQTPRYLIKTRGQQVTLSCSPISGHRSVSWYQQTPGQGLQFLFEYFSETQRNKGNFPGRFSGRQFSNSRSEMNVSTLELGDSALYLCASTPTGGPGNEQFFGPGTRLTVL.

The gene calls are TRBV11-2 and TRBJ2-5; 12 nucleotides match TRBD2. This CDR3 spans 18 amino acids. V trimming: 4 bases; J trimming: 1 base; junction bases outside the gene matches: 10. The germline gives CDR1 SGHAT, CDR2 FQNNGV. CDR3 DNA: TGTGCCAGCAGCTCAAATCTAGCGGGGGGGCAAAGCCAAGAGACCCAGTACTTC. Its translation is CASSSNLAGGQSQETQYF.

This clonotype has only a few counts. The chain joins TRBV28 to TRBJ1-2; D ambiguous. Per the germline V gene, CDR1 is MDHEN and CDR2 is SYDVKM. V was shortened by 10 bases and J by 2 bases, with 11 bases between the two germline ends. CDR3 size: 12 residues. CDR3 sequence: CATLGQNYGYTF. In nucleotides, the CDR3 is TGTGCCACCCTAGGGCAAAACTATGGCTACACCTTC.

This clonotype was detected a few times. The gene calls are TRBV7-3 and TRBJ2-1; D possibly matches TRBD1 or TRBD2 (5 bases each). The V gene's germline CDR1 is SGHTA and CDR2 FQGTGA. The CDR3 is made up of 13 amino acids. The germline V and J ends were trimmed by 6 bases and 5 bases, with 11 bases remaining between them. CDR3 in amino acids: CASSPGAHNEQFF. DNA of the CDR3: TGTGCCAGCAGTCCCGGGGCCCACAATGAGCAGTTCTTC.

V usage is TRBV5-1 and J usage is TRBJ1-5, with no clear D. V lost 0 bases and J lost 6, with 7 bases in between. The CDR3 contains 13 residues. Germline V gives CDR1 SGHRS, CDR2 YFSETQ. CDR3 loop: CASSLVMGQPQHF. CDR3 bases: TGCGCCAGCAGCTTGGTAATGGGTCAGCCCCAGCATTTT.

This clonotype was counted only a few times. CDR3 nucleotide sequence: TGTGCCAGCAGCGAGGCTAGGGGAGCCCGCACAGATACGCAGTATTTT. Its translation is CASSEARGARTDTQYF. V and J are TRBV3-1 and TRBJ2-3; D could derive from TRBD1 or TRBD2 (5 bases each). CDR3 length: 16 residues. V dropped 5 bases and J dropped 1 base, with 16 bases sitting between them. Germline V gene lookup returns CDR1 LGHDT and CDR2 YNNKEL (reference sequence).

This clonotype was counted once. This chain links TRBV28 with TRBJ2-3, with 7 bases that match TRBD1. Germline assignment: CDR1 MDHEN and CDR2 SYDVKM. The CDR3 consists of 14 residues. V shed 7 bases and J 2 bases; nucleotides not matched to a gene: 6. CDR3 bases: TGTGCCAGCATCTCGACAGGGACCACAGATACGCAGTATTTT. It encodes CASISTGTTDTQYF.

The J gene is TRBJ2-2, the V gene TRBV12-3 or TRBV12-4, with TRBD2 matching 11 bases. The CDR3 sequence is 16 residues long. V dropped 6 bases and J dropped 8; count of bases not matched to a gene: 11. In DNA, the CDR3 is TGTGCCAGCAGCGGGACTAGCGGCCTCAGGACTGGGGAGCTGTTTTTT. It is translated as CASSGTSGLRTGELFF.

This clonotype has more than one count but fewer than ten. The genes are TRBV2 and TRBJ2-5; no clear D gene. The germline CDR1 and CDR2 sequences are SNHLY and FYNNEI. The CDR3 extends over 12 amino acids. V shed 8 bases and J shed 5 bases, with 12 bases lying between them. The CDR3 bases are TGTGCCAGCTCTACAGATGCTGAGACCCAGTACTTC. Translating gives CASSTDAETQYF.

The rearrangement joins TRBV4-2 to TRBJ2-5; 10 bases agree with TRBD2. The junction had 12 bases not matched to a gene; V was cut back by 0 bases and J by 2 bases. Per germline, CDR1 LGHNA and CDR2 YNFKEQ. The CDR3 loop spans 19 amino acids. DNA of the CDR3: TGTGCCAGCAGCCAAGACGTGGGAGTACTAGCGGGGAAGCAAGAGACCCAGTACTTC. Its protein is CASSQDVGVLAGKQETQYF.

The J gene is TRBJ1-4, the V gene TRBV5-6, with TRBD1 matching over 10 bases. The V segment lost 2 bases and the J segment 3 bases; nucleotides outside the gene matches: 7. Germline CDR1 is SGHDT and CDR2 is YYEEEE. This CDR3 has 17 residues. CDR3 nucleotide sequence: TGTGCCAGCAGCTTCCGGGGACAGGGGACATCTAATGAAAAACTGTTTTTT. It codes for CASSFRGQGTSNEKLFF. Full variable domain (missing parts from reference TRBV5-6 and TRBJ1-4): DAGVTQSPTHLIKTRGQQVTLRCSPKSGHDTVSWYQQALGQGPQFIFQYYEEEERQRGNFPDRFSGHQFPNYSSELNVNALLLGDSALYLCASSFRGQGTSNEKLFFGSGTQLSVL.

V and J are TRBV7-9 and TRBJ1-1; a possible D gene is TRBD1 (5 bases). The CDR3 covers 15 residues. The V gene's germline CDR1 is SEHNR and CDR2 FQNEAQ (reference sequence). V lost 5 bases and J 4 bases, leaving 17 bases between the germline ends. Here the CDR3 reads CASSPGVTTGTEAFF. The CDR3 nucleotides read TGTGCCAGCAGCCCCGGTGTCACTACAGGCACTGAAGCTTTCTTT. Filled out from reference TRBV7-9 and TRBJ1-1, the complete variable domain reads DTGVSQNPRHKITKRGQNVTFRCDPISEHNRLYWYRQTLGQGPEFLTYFQNEAQLEKSRLLSDRFSAERPKGSFSTLEIQRTEQGDSAMYLCASSPGVTTGTEAFFGQGTRLTVV.

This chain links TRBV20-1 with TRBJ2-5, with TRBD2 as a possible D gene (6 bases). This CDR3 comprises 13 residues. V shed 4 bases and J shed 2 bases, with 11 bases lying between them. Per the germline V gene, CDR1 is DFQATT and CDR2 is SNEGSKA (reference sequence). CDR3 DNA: TGCAGTGCTAATAAGCGGGTACAAGAGACCCAGTACTTC. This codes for CSANKRVQETQYF.

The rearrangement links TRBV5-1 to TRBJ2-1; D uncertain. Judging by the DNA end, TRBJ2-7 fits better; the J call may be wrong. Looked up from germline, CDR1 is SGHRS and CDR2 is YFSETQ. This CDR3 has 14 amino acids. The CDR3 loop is CASSLQGEAYEQYF. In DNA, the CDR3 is TGCGCCAGCAGCTTGCAAGGAGAGGCCTACGAGCAGTACTTC.

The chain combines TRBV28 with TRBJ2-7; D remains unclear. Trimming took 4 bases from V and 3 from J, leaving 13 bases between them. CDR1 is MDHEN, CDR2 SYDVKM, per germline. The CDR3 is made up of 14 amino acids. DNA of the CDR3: TGTGCCAGCAGTTGGCGGTCTTCCCTCTACGAGCAGTACTTC. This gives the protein CASSWRSSLYEQYF. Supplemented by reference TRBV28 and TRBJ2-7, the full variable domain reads DVKVTQSSRYLVKRTGEKVFLECVQDMDHENMFWYRQDPGLGLRLIYFSYDVKMKEKGDIPEGYSVSREKKERFSLILESASTNQTSMYLCASSWRSSLYEQYFGPGTRLTVT.

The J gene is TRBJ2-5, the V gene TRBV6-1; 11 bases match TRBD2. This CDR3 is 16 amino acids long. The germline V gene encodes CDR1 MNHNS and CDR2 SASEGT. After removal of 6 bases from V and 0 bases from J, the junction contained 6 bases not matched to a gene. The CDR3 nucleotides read TGTGCCAGCAGCCAACTAGCGGGAGCCAACCAAGAGACCCAGTACTTC. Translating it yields CASSQLAGANQETQYF.

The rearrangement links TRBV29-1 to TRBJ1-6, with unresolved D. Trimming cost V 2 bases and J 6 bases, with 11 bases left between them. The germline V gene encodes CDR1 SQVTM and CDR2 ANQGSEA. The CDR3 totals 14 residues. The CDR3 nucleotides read TGCAGCGTTGAAATTGCCGGGTCTAATTCACCCCTCCACTTT. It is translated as CSVEIAGSNSPLHF.

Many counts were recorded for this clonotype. The CDR3 here is CASSLLNEKLFF. The CDR3 DNA reads as TGTGCCAGCAGCTTACTTAATGAAAAACTGTTTTTT. This chain uses TRBV28 with TRBJ1-4; no clear D. CDR3 length: 12 amino acids. Germline assignment: CDR1 MDHEN and CDR2 SYDVKM. The V and J ends lost 6 bases and 4 bases respectively, with 6 bases between them. Combining the CDR3 with reference TRBV28 and TRBJ1-4 gives the whole variable domain DVKVTQSSRYLVKRTGEKVFLECVQDMDHENMFWYRQDPGLGLRLIYFSYDVKMKEKGDIPEGYSVSREKKERFSLILESASTNQTSMYLCASSLLNEKLFFGSGTQLSVL.

The CDR3 DNA reads as TGTGCCAGCAGAGCCGGGACTAGATACACCGGGGAGCTGTTTTTT. Translated, it gives CASRAGTRYTGELFF. The V gene is TRBV6-2 or TRBV6-3, the J gene TRBJ2-2, with 8 bases matching TRBD2. CDR3 size: 15 residues. CDR1 is MNHEY and CDR2 is SVGEGT in the germline V gene. The V gene end was trimmed by 6 bases and the J gene end by 3 bases; junction bases not matched to a gene: 6.

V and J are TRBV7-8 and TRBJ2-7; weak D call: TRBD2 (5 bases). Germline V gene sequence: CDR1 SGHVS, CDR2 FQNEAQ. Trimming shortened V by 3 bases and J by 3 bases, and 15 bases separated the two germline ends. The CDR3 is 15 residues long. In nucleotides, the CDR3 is TGTGCCAGCAGCTTCGGCGGCTTGACTATCTACGAGCAGTACTTC. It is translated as CASSFGGLTIYEQYF.

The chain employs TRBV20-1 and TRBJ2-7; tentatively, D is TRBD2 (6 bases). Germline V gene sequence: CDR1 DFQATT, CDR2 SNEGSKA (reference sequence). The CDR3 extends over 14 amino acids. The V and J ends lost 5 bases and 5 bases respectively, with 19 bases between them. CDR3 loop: CSARGSARGNEQYF. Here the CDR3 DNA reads TGCAGTGCTCGAGGCTCCGCTCGGGGGAACGAGCAGTACTTC.

The CDR3 loop is CSVQGLAGGIEQFF. CDR3 in DNA: TGCAGCGTTCAAGGTCTAGCGGGAGGGATTGAGCAGTTCTTC. The chain employs TRBV29-1 and TRBJ2-1, with TRBD2 identical over 12 bases. The germline V gene has CDR1 SQVTM and CDR2 ANQGSEA. The J segment lost 9 bases and the V segment lost 5 bases, leaving 8 bases of the junction unmatched. The CDR3 length is 14 residues.

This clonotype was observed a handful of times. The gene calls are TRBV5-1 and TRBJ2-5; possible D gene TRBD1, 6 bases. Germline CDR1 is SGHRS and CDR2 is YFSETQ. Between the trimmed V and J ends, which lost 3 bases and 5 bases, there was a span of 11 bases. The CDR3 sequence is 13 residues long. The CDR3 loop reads CASSSTGMETQYF. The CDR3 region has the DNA TGCGCCAGCAGCTCTACAGGGATGGAGACCCAGTACTTC.

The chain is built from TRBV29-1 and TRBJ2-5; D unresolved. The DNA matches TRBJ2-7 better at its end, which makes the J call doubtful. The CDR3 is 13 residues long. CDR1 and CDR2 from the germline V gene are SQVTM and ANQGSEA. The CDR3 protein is CSVVDWGSYEQYF. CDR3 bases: TGCAGCGTTGTTGATTGGGGCTCCTACGAGCAGTACTTC.

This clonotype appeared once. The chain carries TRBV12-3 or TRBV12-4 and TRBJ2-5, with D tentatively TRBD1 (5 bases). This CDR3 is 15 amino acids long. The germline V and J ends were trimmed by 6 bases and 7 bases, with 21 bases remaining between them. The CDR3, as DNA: TGTGCCAGCAGCTTGATAGGAACAGGCCGTCGGACCCAGTACTTC. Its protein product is CASSLIGTGRRTQYF.

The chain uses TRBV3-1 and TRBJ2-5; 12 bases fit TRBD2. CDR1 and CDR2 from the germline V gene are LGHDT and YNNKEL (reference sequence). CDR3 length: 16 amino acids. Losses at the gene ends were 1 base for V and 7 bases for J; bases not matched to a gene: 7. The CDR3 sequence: CASSQGLAGVIVTQYF. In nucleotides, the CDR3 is TGTGCCAGCAGCCAAGGACTAGCGGGAGTTATCGTGACCCAGTACTTC.